One and the same sample provided the 25 T cell receptor beta chains below, sequenced in a study of shared clonotypes between healthy human individuals. The protocol was immunoSEQ multiplex PCR, while the TCRdb copy is restricted to in-frame clones and leaves out a portion. The sample has 950,000 to 1,100,000 clones; 70% to 80% are singletons. The sequenced sample consisted of memory CD4+ T cells sorted from blood. Subset indicated: CD45RA-negative fraction. All receptors come from a man aged 18 to 30 in good health.

The chain employs TRBV2 and TRBJ1-5; TRBD1 matches 10 bases. J gave up 6 bases and V 8 bases, and 4 bases lay outside the gene matches. Looked up from germline, CDR1 is SNHLY and CDR2 is FYNNEI. CDR3 length equals 13 residues. CDR3 bases: TGTGCCAGCGGGACAGGGGAAACTCAGCCCCAGCATTTT. Translated: CASGTGETQPQHF.

This clone was seen a handful of times. CDR3 in amino acids: CASSLTSGGHEQFF. The CDR3 DNA reads as TGTGCCAGCAGCTTAACTAGCGGGGGACATGAGCAGTTCTTC. The rearrangement uses TRBV7-3 and TRBJ2-1; 9 nucleotides agree with TRBD2. Unmatched junction bases numbered 2, after V lost 0 bases and J lost 8 bases. The germline V gene has CDR1 SGHTA and CDR2 FQGTGA. The CDR3 runs to 14 residues.

This chain connects TRBV2 to TRBJ1-1, with unresolved D. CDR1 is SNHLY and CDR2 is FYNNEI in the germline V gene. V dropped 4 bases and J dropped 6 bases, with 12 bases sitting between them. This CDR3 contains 13 residues. The CDR3 sequence is CASSGLTRAEAFF. DNA for the CDR3: TGTGCCAGCAGTGGACTGACGAGGGCTGAAGCTTTCTTT.

The chain employs TRBV5-6 and TRBJ2-7, with a possible D match to TRBD1 (6 bases). Trimming removed 4 bases at V and 4 bases at J, with 12 bases between. CDR3 length equals 13 residues. CDR1 and CDR2 (germline): SGHDT, YYEEEE. CDR3 nucleotide sequence: TGTGCCAGCAGCAAGGACAGATTTTACGAGCAGTACTTC. Translated: CASSKDRFYEQYF.

Notes on this clone: Within the sample, other DNA sequences also encode this same CDR3. The V gene is TRBV5-5, the J gene TRBJ1-5; TRBD1 agrees at 7 bases. Trimming took 3 bases from V and 2 from J; bases not matched to a gene: 2. Germline assignment: CDR1 SGHKS and CDR2 YYEKEE (reference sequence). The CDR3 has 14 amino acids. As DNA, the CDR3 is TGTGCCAGCAGCTCTACAGGGGGCAATCAGCCCCAGCATTTT. Protein sequence: CASSSTGGNQPQHF.

In this sample, this clone turned up a few times. CDR3 sequence reads: CASSLTGVYTF. The CDR3, as DNA: TGTGCCAGCAGCTTGACAGGGGTTTACACCTTC. The chain recombines TRBV7-9 with TRBJ1-2; 8 bases align to TRBD1. This CDR3 contains 11 residues. J gave up 11 bases and V 3 bases, and 2 bases lay outside the gene matches. In germline, CDR1 is SEHNR, CDR2 FQNEAQ (reference sequence).

This chain joins TRBV2 and TRBJ2-1, with D unresolved. V was pared by 2 bases and J by 4 bases, with 9 bases between. The CDR3 length is 14 residues. CDR1 is SNHLY and CDR2 is FYNNEI in the germline V gene. The CDR3 DNA reads TGTGCCAGCAGTGAACCTTCTCCGTACAATGAGCAGTTCTTC. It encodes CASSEPSPYNEQFF.

The V and J genes are TRBV2 and TRBJ2-1; maybe TRBD2 (5 bases). The V and J ends lost 4 bases and 9 bases respectively, with 13 bases between them. The length of the CDR3 is 13 residues. CDR1 SNHLY and CDR2 FYNNEI come from the germline V gene. The CDR3 spells CASSAEGLSEQFF. The CDR3 bases are TGTGCCAGCAGTGCTGAGGGCCTCAGTGAGCAGTTCTTC.

This chain joins TRBV18 and TRBJ1-5, with D possibly matching TRBD1 (5 bases). The germline V and J ends were trimmed by 3 bases and 2 bases, with 11 bases remaining between them. Germline values: CDR1 KGHSH, CDR2 LQKENI. There are 15 residues in the CDR3. The CDR3 DNA reads as TGTGCCAGCTCACCTCCCGGGACCGGCAATCAGCCCCAGCATTTT. Protein sequence: CASSPPGTGNQPQHF.

J is TRBJ1-6 and V is TRBV15; D is unclear. The germline gives CDR1 LNHNV, CDR2 YYDKDF (reference sequence). This CDR3 has 15 residues. V dropped 0 bases and J dropped 6 bases, with 9 bases sitting between them. The CDR3 DNA sequence: TGTGCCACCAGCAGAGATTGGGCAGGTAATTCACCCCTCCACTTT. Protein sequence: CATSRDWAGNSPLHF.

This clone turned up a few times. The rearrangement uses TRBV7-2 and TRBJ2-3; possibly TRBD1 for D (5 bases). V was trimmed by 5 bases and J by 2 bases, leaving 11 bases between them. The germline CDR1 and CDR2 sequences are SGHTA and FQGNSA. The CDR3 sequence is 14 residues long. Written as DNA, the CDR3 is TGTGCCAGCAGCCGACTGACAGCCACAGATACGCAGTATTTT. Encoded protein: CASSRLTATDTQYF.

This chain connects TRBV13 to TRBJ2-7; TRBD2 might be the D (5 bases). Trimming took off 4 bases at V and 5 bases at J, with 18 bases between the two ends. Germline CDR1 PRHDT, CDR2 FYEKMQ (reference sequence). This CDR3 spans 15 amino acids. The CDR3 DNA follows: TGTGCCAGCAGCTCGCTGCAGACGGAGGTAAACGAGCAGTACTTC. It codes for CASSSLQTEVNEQYF.

This clone was seen more than once but under ten times. Since a much larger clone is just one base distant, this may be a read error. The V call is TRBV11-2, the J call TRBJ2-3, with D unresolved. Trimming took off 0 bases at V and 1 base at J, with 5 bases between the two ends. The germline CDR1 and CDR2 sequences are SGHAT and FQNNGV. The CDR3 covers 14 residues. The CDR3 DNA reads as TGTGCCAGCAGCTTAGATCCTGGCACAGATACGCAGTATTTT. As protein: CASSLDPGTDTQYF.

The rearrangement joins TRBV7-8 to TRBJ1-6, with D hard to call. CDR1 and CDR2 from the germline V gene are SGHVS and FQNEAQ. V shed 6 bases and J shed 5 bases, with 8 bases lying between them. The CDR3 loop spans 13 amino acids. In nucleotides, the CDR3 is TGTGCCAGCAGATATAAGAATAATTCACCCCTCCACTTT. This gives the protein CASRYKNNSPLHF.

The chain is built from TRBV19 and TRBJ2-7; D remains unclear. The germline CDR1 and CDR2 sequences are LNHDA and SQIVND (reference sequence). The CDR3 consists of 12 residues. V was shortened by 3 bases and J by 6 bases, with 9 bases between the two germline ends. For the CDR3, the DNA is TGTGCCAGTAGTATCCAGCTCGGCGAGCAGTACTTC. This gives the protein CASSIQLGEQYF.

The chain has TRBV5-1 and TRBJ1-4; D is uncertain. The CDR3 covers 15 residues. Germline CDR1 reads SGHRS; CDR2 reads YFSETQ. V shed 6 bases and J shed 5 bases, with 17 bases lying between them. The CDR3 loop is CASTVSGLTNEKLFF. DNA of the CDR3: TGCGCCAGCACCGTAAGCGGGTTGACGAATGAAAAACTGTTTTTT.

The rearrangement joins TRBV5-6 to TRBJ2-5; TRBD1 aligns across 8 bases. The CDR3 runs to 15 residues. CDR1 is SGHDT and CDR2 is YYEEEE in the germline V gene. Germline trimming cut 0 bases from V and 5 bases from J; bases unmatched to any gene: 6. The CDR3 region has the DNA TGTGCCAGCAGCTTGGGGACAGGGAAGTCGGAGACCCAGTACTTC. It is translated as CASSLGTGKSETQYF.

This clone was counted once. The chain recombines TRBV7-2 with TRBJ1-5; D uncertain. This CDR3 is built from 19 residues. Germline-derived CDR1 and CDR2 are SGHTA and FQGNSA. Between the trimmed V and J ends, which lost 2 bases and 0 bases, there was a span of 20 bases. The CDR3 bases are TGTGCCAGCAGCTTAAATTATATTGGCGGACTGGATAGCAATCAGCCCCAGCATTTT. This encodes CASSLNYIGGLDSNQPQHF.

This clone has just one count. This sequence joins TRBV5-1 and TRBJ1-4; TRBD1 matches at 8 bases. In germline, CDR1 is SGHRS, CDR2 YFSETQ. Germline trimming cut 0 bases from V and 7 bases from J; bases unmatched to any gene: 8. The CDR3 loop spans 16 amino acids. The CDR3 sequence: CASSLGTGQIGEKLFF. The DNA for the CDR3 is TGCGCCAGCAGCTTGGGGACAGGGCAAATCGGTGAAAAACTGTTTTTT.

In its sample, this clone was seen a few times. The V and J genes are TRBV30 and TRBJ1-2; 9 bases map to TRBD1. The V segment lost 4 bases and the J segment 4 bases; nucleotides outside the gene matches: 10. Germline CDR1 reads GTSNPN; CDR2 reads SVGIG (reference sequence). The CDR3 runs 15 residues. The CDR3, as DNA: TGTGCCTGGATTAGTCACGGGACAGGGACCTATGGCTACACCTTC. Its protein is CAWISHGTGTYGYTF. Looking up the rest from reference TRBV30 and TRBJ1-2 gives the full variable domain: SQTIHQWPATLVQPVGSPLSLECTVEGTSNPNLYWYRQAAGRGLQLLFYSVGIGQISSEVPQNLSASRPQDRQFILSSKKLLLSDSGFYLCAWISHGTGTYGYTFGSGTRLTVV.

The genes are TRBV21-1 and TRBJ1-2. TRBV21-1 is flagged as a pseudogene. This CDR3 is 16 amino acids long. CDR3 DNA: TGTGCCAGCAGCCGCCTACGGGGCAGACGTCACTATGGCTACACCTTC. It is translated as CASSRLRGRRHYGYTF.

The chain combines TRBV7-2 with TRBJ2-5; 12 positions match TRBD1. Germline V gene data show CDR1 as SGHTA and CDR2 as FQGNSA. This CDR3 comprises 16 residues. The junction had 10 bases not matched to a gene; V was cut back by 5 bases and J by 6 bases. The CDR3 DNA reads TGTGCCAGCAGCACCGAACCGGGACAGGGGGCAAAGACCCAGTACTTC. It translates to CASSTEPGQGAKTQYF.

The chain has TRBV6-5 and TRBJ1-1; D gene ambiguous. Trimming stripped 8 bases from V and 4 bases from J, with 14 bases between. This CDR3 comprises 13 residues. Germline V gene data show CDR1 as MNHEY and CDR2 as SVGAGI. CDR3 nucleotide sequence: TGTGCCAGCGGTCTCCTAGAGAGCACTGAAGCTTTCTTT. Amino acid sequence: CASGLLESTEAFF.

This clone was seen a handful of times. The V and J genes are TRBV28 and TRBJ2-2, with D tentatively TRBD1 (6 bases). Trimming pared 4 bases from V and 7 bases from J, leaving 16 bases between. This CDR3 spans 15 amino acids. Germline CDR1 MDHEN, CDR2 SYDVKM. CDR3 in DNA: TGTGCCAGCAGTTATCTCAGGGGAGAGAGCGGGGAGCTGTTTTTT. Protein sequence: CASSYLRGESGELFF.

The chain has TRBV6-6 and TRBJ1-4; perhaps TRBD1 as D (5 bases). Trimming pared 8 bases from V and 8 bases from J, leaving 12 bases between. Germline loops: CDR1 MNHNY, CDR2 SVGAGI (reference sequence). This CDR3 has 12 residues. The CDR3 here is CASGLGGEKLFF. Written as DNA, the CDR3 is TGTGCCAGCGGCCTTGGGGGAGAAAAACTGTTTTTT.